Listed below are T cell receptor beta chains from one sample, sequenced in a study of identifying expanded T cells in peripheral blood. Produced via immunoSEQ multiplex PCR; TCRdb's table is partial and in-frame only. The sample has approximately 100,000 clones; roughly nine tenths are singletons. Sequencing was done on a sample of blood. Receptor source: a person aged 18 to 75 in good health. The CDR3 runs from the conserved cysteine through the conserved F or W. The D gene is left open where the match is weak. Size is omitted from some rows. Given values are once, few, many or a class for expanded clones.

>NA|NA|TRBV9|TRBJ2-3
CASSGGRMSTDTQYF
TGTGCCAGCAGTGGCGGCCGTATGAGCACAGATACGCAGTATTTT
>NA|NA|TRBV30|TRBJ2-5
CAWSFGGRARETQYF
TGTGCCTGGAGTTTTGGGGGCAGGGCGAGGGAGACCCAGTACTTC
>NA|NA|TRBV15|TRBJ2-3
CATSRDLQSGSTDTQYF
TGTGCCACCAGCAGAGATCTTCAGTCGGGGAGCACAGATACGCAGTATTTT
>TRBD1|NA|TRBV9|TRBJ1-6
CASSPRVSGGSPLHF
TGTGCCAGCAGCCCACGGGTCTCAGGGGGTTCACCCCTCCACTTT
>TRBD1|once|TRBV18|TRBJ1-3
CASSPTGESSGNTIYF
TGTGCCAGCTCACCGACAGGGGAGAGCTCTGGAAACACCATATATTTT
>NA|NA|TRBV14|TRBJ2-1
CASSRHRESEQFF
TGTGCCAGCAGCCGCCACAGGGAGAGTGAGCAGTTCTTC
>NA|NA|TRBV6-5|TRBJ1-5
CASSYDRNSNQPQHF
TGTGCCAGCAGTTACGACAGGAATAGCAATCAGCCCCAGCATTTT
>NA|NA|TRBV5-1|TRBJ2-7
CATCFGEGGNEQYF
TGCGCCACCTGCTTTGGTGAGGGGGGCAACGAGCAGTACTTC
>NA|NA|TRBV5-1|TRBJ2-1
CASSLGGWQFF
TGCGCCAGCAGCTTGGGGGGATGGCAGTTCTTC
>TRBD1|NA|TRBV19|TRBJ2-3
CASSAWTGGAGDTQYF
TGTGCCAGTAGTGCCTGGACAGGGGGCGCGGGAGATACGCAGTATTTT
>TRBD2|NA|TRBV6-5|TRBJ2-1
CASSYSGGTNEQFF
TGTGCCAGCAGTTACTCCGGGGGGACCAATGAGCAGTTCTTC
>TRBD2|NA|TRBV7-8|TRBJ2-3
CASSGLAAQEHF
TGTGCCAGCTCGGGACTAGCGGCCCAAGAGCATTTT
>NA|NA|TRBV5-1|TRBJ2-6
CASSLMGGQLSGANVLTF
TGCGCCAGCAGCCTGATGGGGGGCCAGCTCTCTGGGGCCAACGTCCTGACTTTC
>TRBD1|NA|TRBV19|TRBJ1-4
CASTLGGGLLFF
TGTGCCAGTACCCTAGGAGGGGGCCTGTTGTTTTTT
>NA|NA|TRBV7-9|TRBJ1-6
CASSLDSPLHF
TGTGCCAGCAGCTTAGATTCACCCCTCCACTTT